This TCR beta chain is drawn from a study of radiotherapy plus CTLA-4 blockade in lung cancer. V was cut by 5 bases and J by 1 base, with 9 bases left in between. Germline CDR1 is SGHVS and CDR2 is FQNEAQ. The CDR3 contains 13 residues. The protocol was immunoSEQ multiplex PCR, while the TCRdb copy is restricted to in-frame clones and leaves out a portion. The sample has around 65,000 clones; about 72% are singletons. This chain links TRBV7-8 with TRBJ2-7; D remains ambiguous. Sequenced material: peripheral blood, taken from a patient treated with radiotherapy plus ipilimumab. The receptor's source is a human donor with non-small cell lung cancer who had a complete response to radiotherapy plus ipilimumab. The CDR3 DNA sequence: TGTGCCAGCAGCCCGAGATGGTCCTACGAGCAGTACTTC. Protein: CASSPRWSYEQYF.